This T cell receptor (beta chain) comes out of a study of OX40 agonist ivuxolimab in advanced cancers. Study details: Having had anti-PD-1, anti-PD-L1 or anti-CTLA-4 therapy before was allowed, and about 40% had some.

CDR1 and CDR2 (germline): SQVTM, ANQGSEA. V gave up 6 bases and J gave up 5 bases, with 16 bases separating them. This CDR3 is built from 13 residues. Study-wide results and limits: CD8+ T cells showed, on average, more clonal expansion than CD4+ cells. Dosing at 0.1 to 3.0 mg/kg was accompanied by clonal expansion of CD4+ and CD8+ blood T cells by week 6.

As concerns this clone: The antigen remains undetermined.

Clones were read by immunoSEQ multiplex PCR, and TCRdb kept only the in-frame ones, dropping some. The sample yields some 17,000 clones, about 89% seen once. The material was CD4+ or CD8+ T cells sorted from blood, obtained in a trial of the OX40 agonist ivuxolimab. The sequence was collected from an adult with an advanced solid tumor such as melanoma, head and neck, liver or kidney cancer. This sequence joins TRBV29-1 and TRBJ2-5; tentatively, D is TRBD1 (6 bases). CDR3 in amino acids: CSVNPGVRETQYF. CDR3 coding DNA: TGCAGCGTCAACCCAGGGGTGAGGGAGACCCAGTACTTC. Complete variable domain (other parts from reference TRBV29-1 and TRBJ2-5): SAVISQKPSRDICQRGTSLTIQCQVDSQVTMMFWYRQQPGQSLTLIATANQGSEATYESGFVIDKFPISRPNLTFSTLTVSNMSPEDSSIYLCSVNPGVRETQYFGPGTRLLVL.